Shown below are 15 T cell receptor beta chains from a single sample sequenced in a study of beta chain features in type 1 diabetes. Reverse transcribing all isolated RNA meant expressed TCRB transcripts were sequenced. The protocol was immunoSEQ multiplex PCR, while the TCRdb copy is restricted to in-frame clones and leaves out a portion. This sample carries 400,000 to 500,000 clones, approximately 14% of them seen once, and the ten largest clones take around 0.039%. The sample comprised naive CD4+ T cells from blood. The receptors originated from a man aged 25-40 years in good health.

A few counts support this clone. The CDR3 region is CASSESLIYEQYV. CDR3 nucleotide sequence: TGTGCCAGCAGTGAATCCCTGATCTACGAGCAGTACGTC. This sequence joins TRBV2 and TRBJ2-7; D is undetermined. The germline CDR1 and CDR2 sequences are SNHLY and FYNNEI. V dropped 2 bases and J dropped 3 bases, with 8 bases sitting between them. CDR3 size: 13 residues.

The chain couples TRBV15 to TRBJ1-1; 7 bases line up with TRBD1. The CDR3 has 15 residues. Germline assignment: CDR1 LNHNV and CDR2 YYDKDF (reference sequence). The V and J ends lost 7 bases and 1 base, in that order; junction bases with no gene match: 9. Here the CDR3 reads CATKQTGRSNTEAFF. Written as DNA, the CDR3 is TGTGCCACCAAACAGACAGGGCGGTCGAACACTGAAGCTTTCTTT.

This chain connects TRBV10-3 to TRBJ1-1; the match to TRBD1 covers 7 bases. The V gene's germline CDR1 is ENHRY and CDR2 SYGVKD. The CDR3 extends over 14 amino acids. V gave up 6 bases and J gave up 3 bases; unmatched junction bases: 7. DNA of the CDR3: TGTGCCATCAGGAAGACAGGGAGGGACACTGAAGCTTTCTTT. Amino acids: CAIRKTGRDTEAFF.

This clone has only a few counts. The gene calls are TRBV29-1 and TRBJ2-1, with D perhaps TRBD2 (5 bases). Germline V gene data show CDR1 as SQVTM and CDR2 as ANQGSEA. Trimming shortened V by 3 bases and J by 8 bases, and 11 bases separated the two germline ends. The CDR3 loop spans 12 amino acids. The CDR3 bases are TGCAGCGTTGACACTAGGCCCTATGAGCAGTTCTTC. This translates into CSVDTRPYEQFF.

The CDR3 sequence is CASRLGTGELFF. DNA of the CDR3: TGTGCCAGCAGGCTGGGCACCGGGGAGCTGTTTTTT. The rearrangement uses TRBV7-2 and TRBJ2-2; no clear D gene. There are 12 residues in the CDR3. CDR1 SGHTA and CDR2 FQGNSA come from the germline V gene. Trimming cost V 6 bases and J 4 bases, with 6 bases left between them.

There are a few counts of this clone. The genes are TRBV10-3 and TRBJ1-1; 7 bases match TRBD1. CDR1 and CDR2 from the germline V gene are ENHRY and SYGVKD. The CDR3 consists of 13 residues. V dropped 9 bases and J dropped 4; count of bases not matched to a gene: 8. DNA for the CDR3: TGTGCCATAAACAGGGGAGTTTTCACTGAAGCTTTCTTT. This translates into CAINRGVFTEAFF.

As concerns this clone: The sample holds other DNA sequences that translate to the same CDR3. The CDR3 here is CSARRETQYF. CDR3 nucleotides: TGCAGTGCTAGACGGGAGACCCAGTACTTC. The chain couples TRBV20-1 to TRBJ2-5; D unclear. The CDR3 is 10 amino acids. Germline-derived CDR1 and CDR2 are DFQATT and SNEGSKA (reference sequence). Trimming took 2 bases from V and 5 from J, leaving 3 bases between them.

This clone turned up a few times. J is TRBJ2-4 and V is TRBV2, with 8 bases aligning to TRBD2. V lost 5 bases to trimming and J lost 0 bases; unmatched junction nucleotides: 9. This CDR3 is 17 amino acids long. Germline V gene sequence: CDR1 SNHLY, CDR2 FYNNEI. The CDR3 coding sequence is TGTGCCAGCAGTAGGATTAGCGGGGCACTAGCCAAAAACATTCAGTACTTC. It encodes CASSRISGALAKNIQYF.

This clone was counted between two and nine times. The CDR3 coding sequence is TGTGCCAGCTCCCGGGGGCCCAACACCGGGGAGCTGTTTTTT. This translates into CASSRGPNTGELFF. This sequence joins TRBV25-1 and TRBJ2-2, with D possibly being TRBD1 or TRBD2 (6 bases each). Trimming cost V 8 bases and J 2 bases, with 12 bases left between them. Germline V gene sequence: CDR1 MGHDK, CDR2 SYGVNS. The CDR3 runs 14 residues.

In nucleotides, the CDR3 is TGTGCCAGCAGCTTCGTCAGAAACACCGGGGAGCTGTTTTTT. Translation gives CASSFVRNTGELFF. V is TRBV11-2 and J is TRBJ2-2; no clear D. Germline V CDR1 and CDR2: SGHAT, FQNNGV. The CDR3 runs to 14 residues. V lost 3 bases to trimming and J lost 2 bases, with 7 bases between them.

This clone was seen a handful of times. The CDR3 coding sequence is TGTGCCAGCAGCTGGACGGACTCCTCCTACAATGAGCAGTTCTTC. It is translated as CASSWTDSSYNEQFF. The rearrangement joins TRBV7-8 to TRBJ2-1, with D possibly being TRBD2 (5 bases). Trimming took off 4 bases at V and 0 bases at J, with 10 bases between the two ends. The CDR3 loop spans 15 amino acids. Germline lookup yields CDR1 SGHVS and CDR2 FQNEAQ.

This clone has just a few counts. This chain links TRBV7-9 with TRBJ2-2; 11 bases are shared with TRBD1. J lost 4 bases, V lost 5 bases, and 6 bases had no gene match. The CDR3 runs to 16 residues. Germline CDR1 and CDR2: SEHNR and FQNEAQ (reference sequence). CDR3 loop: CASSPWDRGTTGELFF. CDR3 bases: TGTGCCAGCAGCCCTTGGGACAGGGGGACCACCGGGGAGCTGTTTTTT. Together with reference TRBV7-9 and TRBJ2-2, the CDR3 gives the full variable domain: DTGVSQNPRHKITKRGQNVTFRCDPISEHNRLYWYRQTLGQGPEFLTYFQNEAQLEKSRLLSDRFSAERPKGSFSTLEIQRTEQGDSAMYLCASSPWDRGTTGELFFGEGSRLTVL.

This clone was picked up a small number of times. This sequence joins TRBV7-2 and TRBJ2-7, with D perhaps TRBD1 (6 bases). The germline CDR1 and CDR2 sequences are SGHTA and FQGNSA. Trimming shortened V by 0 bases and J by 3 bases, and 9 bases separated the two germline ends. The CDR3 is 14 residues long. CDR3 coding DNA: TGTGCCAGCAGCTTAGCGGGGGCCCGCTACGAGCAGTACTTC. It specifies CASSLAGARYEQYF.

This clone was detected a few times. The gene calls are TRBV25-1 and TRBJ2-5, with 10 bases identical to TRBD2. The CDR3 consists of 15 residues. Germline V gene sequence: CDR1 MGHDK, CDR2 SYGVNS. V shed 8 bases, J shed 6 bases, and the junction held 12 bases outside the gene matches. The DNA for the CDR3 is TGTGCCAGCGGGGGCATAGCGGGAGGTGAGAAGACCCAGTACTTC. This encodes CASGGIAGGEKTQYF.

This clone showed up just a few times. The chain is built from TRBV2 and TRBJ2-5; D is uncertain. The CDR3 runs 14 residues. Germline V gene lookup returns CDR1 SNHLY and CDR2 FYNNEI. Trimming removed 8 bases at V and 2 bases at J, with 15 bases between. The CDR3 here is CASASQTTQETQYF. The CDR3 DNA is TGTGCCAGCGCGTCGCAAACGACACAAGAGACCCAGTACTTC.